The sequence of this TCR beta chain was determined in a study of T cells expressing NK-cell markers. Study results and caveats: Whether expanded NKG2C+ T cell clones were HCMV-specific remained unclear. A handful of donors showed these clonotypes also leading the CD3+CD56-NKG2C+ fraction.

The germline CDR1 and CDR2 sequences are SGHRS and YFSETQ. The CDR3 sequence is 15 residues long. TCRdb re-called the 5' RACE reads; every CDR3 protein appears as one record, without DNA. This table lists 350,000 to 500,000 distinct CDR3 sequences. As to this clonotype: Antigen specificity is unknown.

Sequences were obtained from blood T cells: a sorted CD56 or NKG2C T cell subset, CD4+ or CD8+ T cells, or bulk PBMC T cells (not recorded which). The V and J genes are TRBV5-1 and TRBJ2-1. The sequence came from a woman aged 18 to 75 in good health. CDR3 in amino acids: CASSLQPGSYNEQFF. Together with reference TRBV5-1 and TRBJ2-1, the CDR3 gives the full variable domain: KAGVTQTPRYLIKTRGQQVTLSCSPISGHRSVSWYQQTPGQGLQFLFEYFSETQRNKGNFPGRFSGRQFSNSRSEMNVSTLELGDSALYLCASSLQPGSYNEQFFGPGTRLTVL.